This entry is about one T cell receptor (beta chain). Per the study methods: How many nucleated cells were present was estimated from reference gene primer amplification. The repertoire was sequenced with immunoSEQ multiplex PCR; TCRdb's copy has only in-frame clones and lacks some. The D gene and trimming were derived from the DNA, and the V and J assignments and clone size from that table. The table has some 350,000 clones, 90% seen once. This CDR3 has 15 amino acids. V was trimmed by 8 bases and J by 8 bases, leaving 24 bases between them. Germline loops: CDR1 MNHEY, CDR2 SVGAGI. These data come from a study of blood T cell repertoires in COVID-19. Study context: Spain, Italy and the United States supplied samples that represented acute and convalescent COVID-19. PBMCs, B-cell-depleted T cells, or T cells were the source of the cDNA or gDNA that made up the material.

The sequence was collected from a young man with active or convalescent COVID-19. The rearrangement links TRBV6-5 to TRBJ1-2; maybe TRBD1 (6 bases). Source material: peripheral blood. CDR3 DNA sequence: TGTGCCAGCTTGTCCAGACAGGAACCCTCGGGGGGCTACACCTTC. It yields the protein CASLSRQEPSGGYTF.